Shown below are 28 T cell receptor beta chains from a single sample sequenced in a study of T cells in Graves' hyperthyroidism and ophthalmopathy. The source material, RNA transcripts, was used to amplify TCR beta CDR3 regions. First-round RT-PCR with HTBI primers amplified the TCR CDR3 region. Each CDR3 protein is one row after TCRdb ran MiXCR on the multiplex PCR reads. This table holds 490,000 or so distinct CDR3 sequences, roughly 16% found once. Sequencing used blood. These TCRs come from a woman in her 30s with Graves' ophthalmopathy.

This clonotype was picked up many times. Here the CDR3 reads CASSFRPYGYTF. The CDR3, as DNA: TGTGCCAGCAGTTTCCGGCCCTATGGCTACACCTTC. This chain uses TRBV28 with TRBJ1-2; D gene ambiguous. This CDR3 is built from 12 residues. V dropped 3 bases and J dropped 4 bases, with 6 bases sitting between them. The germline gives CDR1 MDHEN, CDR2 SYDVKM.

Many counts were recorded for this clonotype. The chain employs TRBV30 and TRBJ1-5; D gene unclear. The CDR3 is made up of 14 amino acids. V was cut by 0 bases and J by 7 bases, with 13 bases left in between. CDR1 GTSNPN and CDR2 SVGIG come from the germline V gene (reference sequence). The CDR3 loop is CAWSVLGIRQPQHF. For the CDR3, the DNA is TGTGCCTGGAGTGTTCTCGGAATCCGGCAGCCCCAGCATTTT.

The CDR3 protein is CASREQGAQPNSPLHF. The CDR3 DNA reads TGTGCCAGCAGGGAACAGGGGGCCCAACCCAATTCACCCCTCCACTTT. The chain couples TRBV2 to TRBJ1-6; 9 positions match TRBD1. The CDR3 runs to 16 residues. Germline assignment: CDR1 SNHLY and CDR2 FYNNEI. V shed 6 bases and J 7 bases; nucleotides not matched to a gene: 10.

This clonotype came up many times. This rearrangement joins TRBV20-1 to TRBJ2-7, with D unresolved. Trimming pared 6 bases from V and 0 bases from J, leaving 12 bases between. Looked up from germline, CDR1 is DFQATT and CDR2 is SNEGSKA (reference sequence). This CDR3 contains 13 residues. The chain's CDR3 is CSAGVALSYEQYF. The DNA of the CDR3 is TGCAGTGCCGGAGTGGCGCTCTCCTACGAGCAGTACTTC.

This clonotype was recorded many times. The chain employs TRBV5-6 and TRBJ1-1, with a tentative D call TRBD1 (6 bases). The CDR3 length is 14 residues. V lost 4 bases to trimming and J lost 5 bases, with 15 bases between them. CDR1 is SGHDT, CDR2 YYEEEE, per germline. CDR3 protein: CASSGWGAGTEAFF. The CDR3 DNA is TGTGCCAGCAGCGGGTGGGGGGCAGGTACTGAAGCTTTCTTT.

This sequence joins TRBV7-9 and TRBJ2-5, with TRBD2 matching 8 bases. Trimming took 2 bases from V and 5 from J; bases not matched to a gene: 10. The CDR3 spans 16 residues. Germline CDR1 SEHNR, CDR2 FQNEAQ (reference sequence). CDR3 residues: CASSLKPGRAGETQYF. The CDR3 DNA reads as TGTGCCAGCAGCTTAAAACCCGGGAGGGCCGGGGAGACCCAGTACTTC. The entire variable domain, with the rest obtained from reference TRBV7-9 and TRBJ2-5, is as follows: DTGVSQNPRHKITKRGQNVTFRCDPISEHNRLYWYRQTLGQGPEFLTYFQNEAQLEKSRLLSDRFSAERPKGSFSTLEIQRTEQGDSAMYLCASSLKPGRAGETQYFGPGTRLLVL.

Many counts were recorded for this clonotype. The chain couples TRBV28 to TRBJ2-7; D gene ambiguous. V was clipped by 3 bases and J by 0 bases, with 6 bases between them. This CDR3 contains 13 residues. The germline V gene encodes CDR1 MDHEN and CDR2 SYDVKM. For the CDR3, the DNA is TGTGCCAGCAGTTTTGCTGACTCCTACGAGCAGTACTTC. It codes for CASSFADSYEQYF.

This clonotype turned up a few times. This rearrangement joins TRBV24-1 to TRBJ1-1; TRBD1 is a possible D gene (5 bases). Germline-derived CDR1 and CDR2 are KGHDR and SFDVKD. Trimming took 7 bases from V and 1 from J, leaving 6 bases between them. The CDR3 contains 12 residues. The CDR3 bases are TGTGCCACCAGGGGGGGGAACACTGAAGCTTTCTTT. It translates to CATRGGNTEAFF.

The rearrangement uses TRBV7-9 and TRBJ1-4; D is ambiguous. The CDR3 consists of 15 residues. Germline V gene sequence: CDR1 SEHNR, CDR2 FQNEAQ (reference sequence). V was pared by 8 bases and J by 0 bases, with 13 bases between. The CDR3 DNA follows: TGTGCCAGCGGAGACGGAGAAGCAACTAATGAAAAACTGTTTTTT. It encodes CASGDGEATNEKLFF.

This rearrangement joins TRBV4-3 to TRBJ2-6, with D possibly TRBD2 on 6 matching bases. The CDR3 is 18 amino acids. Trimming took off 0 bases at V and 2 bases at J, with 14 bases between the two ends. Per the germline V gene, CDR1 is LGHNA and CDR2 is YSLEER. CDR3 sequence: CASSQDIRERAGANVLTF. Written as DNA, the CDR3 is TGCGCCAGCAGCCAAGATATAAGGGAGCGGGCTGGGGCCAACGTCCTGACTTTC.

Details on this clonotype: Because the CDR3's place on the DNA is in doubt, the DNA is left out and the CDR3 is given as listed by TCRdb. The V call is TRBV5-1, the J call TRBJ1-1. 22 amino acids form the CDR3, both terminal residues included. Germline CDR1 SGHRS, CDR2 YFSETQ. The CDR3 here is CASSFHSGSYEQYFGPGTEAFF.

This chain connects TRBV5-1 to TRBJ2-3; 9 bases fit TRBD2. Losses at the gene ends were 4 bases for V and 5 bases for J; bases not matched to a gene: 14. Germline V gene lookup returns CDR1 SGHRS and CDR2 YFSETQ. The CDR3 is 17 residues long. CDR3 coding DNA: TGCGCCAGCAGCCTTACCGCGACTAGCGGCTACAAAGATACGCAGTATTTT. This encodes CASSLTATSGYKDTQYF.

This clonotype was counted only a few times. The V call is TRBV7-6, the J call TRBJ2-1; D may be TRBD2 (6 bases). CDR3 length: 15 residues. Per germline, CDR1 SGHVS and CDR2 FNYEAQ. Trimming cost V 1 base and J 5 bases, with 12 bases left between them. The CDR3 coding sequence is TGTGCCAGCAGCTTAGACCCGGGACTGAACAATGAGCAGTTCTTC. This encodes CASSLDPGLNNEQFF.

This clonotype was seen only a few times. The chain carries TRBV10-2 and TRBJ2-1, with TRBD2 matching 7 bases. The ends lost 10 bases at V and 3 bases at J; junction bases unmatched: 9. This CDR3 region has 14 residues. Looked up from germline, CDR1 is WSHSY and CDR2 is SAAADI. Written as DNA, the CDR3 is TGCGCCATCCAGAGCGGGACCGTCTACAATGAGCAGTTCTTC. Encoded protein: CAIQSGTVYNEQFF.

This clonotype was seen only a few times. The rearrangement links TRBV12-3 or TRBV12-4 to TRBJ1-5; maybe TRBD1 (5 bases). The ends were cut back, 3 bases at V and 3 bases at J, with 9 bases in the middle. The CDR3 extends over 14 amino acids. CDR3 residues: CASSFGGNNQPQHF. CDR3 DNA: TGTGCCAGCAGTTTTGGGGGGAACAATCAGCCCCAGCATTTT.

This clonotype was recorded a few times. The V gene is TRBV20-1, the J gene TRBJ1-5; D gene ambiguous. The germline V gene has CDR1 DFQATT and CDR2 SNEGSKA (reference sequence). The CDR3 has 12 amino acids. V was shortened by 7 bases and J by 4 bases, with 11 bases between the two germline ends. Here the CDR3 reads CSGNSPNQPQHF. CDR3 coding DNA: TGCAGTGGGAACAGCCCAAATCAGCCCCAGCATTTT.

This clonotype was counted at least ten times. This chain joins TRBV5-1 and TRBJ1-1, with TRBD1 as a possible D gene (5 bases). Looked up from germline, CDR1 is SGHRS and CDR2 is YFSETQ. V was clipped by 7 bases and J by 1 base, with 14 bases between them. CDR3 length: 14 amino acids. The CDR3 region is CASQTVQGNTEAFF. In DNA form, the CDR3 reads TGCGCCAGCCAGACAGTTCAGGGGAACACTGAAGCTTTCTTT.

This clonotype has only a few counts. The chain uses TRBV3-1 and TRBJ1-1, with a possible D match to TRBD1 (5 bases). Germline CDR1 and CDR2: LGHDT and YNNKEL (reference sequence). This CDR3 is built from 15 residues. Trimming took off 1 base at V and 3 bases at J, with 12 bases between the two ends. The DNA for the CDR3 is TGTGCCAGCAGCCAAGTTGGGGCGCGATACACTGAAGCTTTCTTT. As protein: CASSQVGARYTEAFF.

The gene calls are TRBV19 and TRBJ2-1, with TRBD2 as a possible D gene (6 bases). The germline V gene encodes CDR1 LNHDA and CDR2 SQIVND (reference sequence). The CDR3 length is 14 residues. V was pared by 4 bases and J by 8 bases, with 15 bases between. The CDR3 DNA reads as TGTGCCAGTAGTACGCCGAGATGGGGGGATGAGCAGTTCTTC. It yields the protein CASSTPRWGDEQFF.

This rearrangement joins TRBV2 to TRBJ1-5; 7 bases match TRBD1. Germline lookup yields CDR1 SNHLY and CDR2 FYNNEI. Trimming cost V 6 bases and J 13 bases; bases outside gene matches: 9. The CDR3 covers 12 residues. CDR3 bases: TGTGCCAGCAGCTTGCCAGGGGGTAAGCAGCATTTT. As protein: CASSLPGGKQHF.

This clonotype appeared a few times. The chain employs TRBV29-1 and TRBJ2-1; D remains unclear. Germline values: CDR1 SQVTM, CDR2 ANQGSEA. Trimming took 4 bases from V and 10 from J, leaving 5 bases between them. The length of the CDR3 is 9 residues. The CDR3: CSVGVEQFF. The CDR3 nucleotides are TGCAGCGTTGGAGTGGAGCAGTTCTTC.

This rearrangement joins TRBV7-9 to TRBJ1-1; D uncertain. Germline CDR1 and CDR2: SEHNR and FQNEAQ (reference sequence). The CDR3 loop spans 13 amino acids. Trimming left V 1 base short and J 3 bases short, with 6 bases between. Here the CDR3 DNA reads TGTGCCAGCAGCTTAGAACTGGACACTGAAGCTTTCTTT. This gives the protein CASSLELDTEAFF.

The rearrangement joins TRBV7-2 to TRBJ2-5, with 9 nucleotides matching TRBD1. Per germline, CDR1 SGHTA and CDR2 FQGNSA. The V segment lost 4 bases and the J segment 5 bases; nucleotides outside the gene matches: 5. The CDR3 has 14 residues. Here the CDR3 reads CASSSNRGRETQYF. Here the CDR3 DNA reads TGTGCCAGCAGCTCAAACAGGGGGCGGGAGACCCAGTACTTC.

This clonotype was observed many times. This chain links TRBV18 with TRBJ2-5; D might be TRBD2 (5 bases). The CDR3 contains 13 residues. The V gene's germline CDR1 is KGHSH and CDR2 LQKENI. The germline V and J ends were trimmed by 6 bases and 2 bases, with 10 bases remaining between them. The CDR3 region has the DNA TGTGCCAGCTCCGAGCGGTTTCAAGAGACCCAGTACTTC. Encoded protein: CASSERFQETQYF.

This clonotype has at least ten counts. This rearrangement joins TRBV2 to TRBJ2-5, with D possibly being TRBD1 (5 bases). Germline values: CDR1 SNHLY, CDR2 FYNNEI. The CDR3 is 13 residues long. V was cut by 1 base and J by 2 bases, with 5 bases left in between. The DNA of the CDR3 is TGTGCCAGCAGTGAAGACAGGCAAGAGACCCAGTACTTC. Translated: CASSEDRQETQYF.

This clonotype was counted at least ten times. This rearrangement joins TRBV6-1 to TRBJ1-1, with D possibly being TRBD1 (6 bases). This CDR3 spans 15 amino acids. With 7 bases removed from V and 4 bases from J, the gap between germline ends came to 19 bases. The germline CDR1 and CDR2 sequences are MNHNS and SASEGT. As DNA, the CDR3 is TGTGCCAGCATGTTGAATGGGGGGCTGGCCACTGAAGCTTTCTTT. The encoded protein is CASMLNGGLATEAFF.

As DNA, the CDR3 is TGCGGAGTAAAACAGGGGCCGGCCGAGCAGTACTTC. It encodes CGVKQGPAEQYF. The genes are TRBV20-1 and TRBJ2-7; 7 nucleotides align to TRBD1. The CDR3 extends over 12 amino acids. Germline V gene lookup returns CDR1 DFQATT and CDR2 SNEGSKA (reference sequence).

Ten or more counts support this clonotype. The chain carries TRBV2 and TRBJ1-1, with D possibly TRBD1 on 5 matching bases. CDR1 and CDR2 (germline): SNHLY, FYNNEI. Trimming stripped 7 bases from V and 1 base from J, with 10 bases between. The CDR3 totals 13 residues. The CDR3 nucleotides are TGTGCCAGCAACGAGGGGAGGAACACTGAAGCTTTCTTT. Amino acid sequence: CASNEGRNTEAFF.